The clone carrying this T cell receptor beta chain came up many times. The antigen is not known. After constant-region reverse-primer amplification, full-length variable regions underwent semi-nested PCR with Nested Universal Primer A. MiXCR, run by TCRdb on the 5' RACE reads, gives a single entry per CDR3 protein. The sample gives about 50,000 distinct CDR3 sequences, about 28% of which show up once; roughly 2% is in the top ten. Notes on the study in general: Tumor memory CD4+ T cell TCR gene usage clustered with blood and lymph node memory CD4+ cells and lymph node naive CD4+ cells.

The CDR3 has 15 amino acids. V lost 7 bases and J lost 1, with 16 bases in between. The TCR comes from a female donor with breast cancer. Sequenced: naive CD4+ T cells sorted from blood. Documented subset: naive CD4+ T cells, CD4+CD45RA+CD25-. This chain links TRBV12-3 or TRBV12-4 with TRBJ1-1, with D possibly matching TRBD1 (5 bases). The CDR3 spells CASIHTRGQNTEAFF. CDR3 DNA: TGTGCCAGCATTCATACCCGGGGCCAGAACACTGAAGCTTTCTTT.